Listed below are T cell receptor beta chains from one sample, sequenced in a study of shared clonotypes between healthy human individuals. The repertoire was sequenced with immunoSEQ multiplex PCR; TCRdb's copy has only in-frame clones and lacks some. This sample yields 2 million to 2.5 million clones, of which around 95% are seen a single time; around 0.13% belongs to the top ten. Source material: naive CD4+ T cells sorted from blood. The receptors shown here come from a man between 18 and 35 years old in good health. Each CDR3 is given with its conserved first and last residue. The D gene is left open where the match is weak. Clone size is shown for a subset of rows, as once, few, many or a class of expanded clone.

v_call	j_call	d_call	clone_size	cdr3_aa	cdr3_nt
TRBV7-2	TRBJ2-1	-	-	CASSLVQSTSYNEQFF	TGTGCCAGCAGCTTGGTGCAGAGCACCTCCTACAATGAGCAGTTCTTC
TRBV5-1	TRBJ2-7	TRBD2	few	CASSLTSAYEQYF	TGCGCCAGCAGCTTGACTAGCGCCTACGAGCAGTACTTC
TRBV27	TRBJ1-1	-	-	CASSSLRGVTEAFF	TGTGCCAGCAGTTCCCTCCGGGGTGTCACTGAAGCTTTCTTT
TRBV10-3	TRBJ2-3	TRBD2	-	CATRGTSGGSTDTQYF	TGTGCCACCCGTGGGACTAGCGGGGGGAGCACAGATACGCAGTATTTT
TRBV10-3	TRBJ1-3	-	-	CAIRESYSGNTIYF	TGTGCCATCAGGGAGTCTTACTCTGGAAACACCATATATTTT
TRBV5-4	TRBJ2-7	TRBD2	-	CASSRGTSGNYEQYF	TGTGCCAGCAGCAGGGGGACTAGCGGGAACTACGAGCAGTACTTC
TRBV5-6	TRBJ2-7	-	-	CASSLAQTYEQYF	TGTGCCAGCAGCTTAGCACAGACTTACGAGCAGTACTTC
TRBV7-3	TRBJ1-5	-	-	CASSLDGVQPQHF	TGTGCCAGCAGCTTGGACGGGGTTCAGCCCCAGCATTTT
TRBV5-1	TRBJ2-5	TRBD2	-	CASSFVAGEQETQYF	TGCGCCAGCAGCTTCGTAGCGGGCGAGCAAGAGACCCAGTACTTC
TRBV6-1	TRBJ2-3	-	-	CASSEGRVDTQYF	TGTGCCAGCAGTGAAGGGAGGGTGGATACGCAGTATTTT
TRBV29-1	TRBJ1-1	-	-	CSVLSRSPHLNTEAFF	TGCAGCGTTCTGTCCAGGTCACCCCATTTGAACACTGAAGCTTTCTTT
TRBV19	TRBJ1-2	TRBD1	-	CASSPGQNYGYTF	TGTGCCAGTAGCCCGGGACAGAACTATGGCTACACCTTC
TRBV7-2	TRBJ2-1	TRBD2	-	CASSFELAASGFF	TGTGCCAGCAGCTTCGAACTAGCGGCCAGCGGGTTCTTC
TRBV4-1	TRBJ2-2	-	-	CASSQTRPNPRAGELFF	TGCGCCAGCAGCCAAACCCGGCCAAACCCTCGCGCCGGGGAGCTGTTTTTT
TRBV4-1	TRBJ1-5	TRBD1	-	CASSQVPGQGVGQPQHF	TGCGCCAGCAGCCAAGTCCCGGGACAGGGGGTAGGCCAGCCCCAGCATTTT
TRBV7-2	TRBJ1-5	TRBD1	-	CASSYMGQTNQPQHF	TGTGCCAGCAGCTACATGGGACAGACCAATCAGCCCCAGCATTTT
TRBV6-5	TRBJ2-7	TRBD2	once	CASSRSSGTYEQYF	TGTGCCAGCAGCCGGAGTAGCGGGACCTACGAGCAGTACTTC
TRBV4-2	TRBJ2-5	TRBD2	once	CASSVGTSGGQETQYF	TGTGCCAGCAGCGTCGGGACTAGCGGCGGTCAAGAGACCCAGTACTTC
TRBV30	TRBJ1-1	-	-	CAWSGTGTIRAAFF	TGTGCCTGGAGTGGAACCGGGACAATCAGGGCAGCTTTCTTT
TRBV2	TRBJ2-2	-	-	CASESVSGTGELFF	TGTGCCAGTGAGAGTGTTAGTGGGACCGGGGAGCTGTTTTTT
TRBV11-2	TRBJ2-7	-	once	CASSLVGSLREQYF	TGTGCCAGCAGCTTAGTGGGCAGCTTGCGCGAGCAGTACTTC
TRBV7-9	TRBJ1-2	-	-	CASSLGWDNNYGYTF	TGTGCCAGCAGCTTAGGATGGGACAACAACTATGGCTACACCTTC
TRBV7-6	TRBJ2-7	TRBD1	once	CASSLGPGTGGSEQYF	TGTGCCAGCAGCTTAGGACCCGGGACAGGGGGCAGCGAGCAGTACTTC
TRBV25-1	TRBJ2-1	TRBD2	once	CASGRLAGMGEQFF	TGTGCCAGCGGGCGACTAGCGGGAATGGGTGAGCAGTTCTTC
TRBV6-5	TRBJ1-2	-	-	CASSLQKNYGYTF	TGTGCCAGCAGTTTACAGAAAAACTATGGCTACACCTTC
TRBV13	TRBJ1-1	-	-	CASSLVPVGKAFF	TGTGCCAGCAGCTTAGTCCCGGTAGGGAAAGCTTTCTTT
TRBV7-9	TRBJ2-5	TRBD1	-	CASSHGTGRETQYF	TGTGCCAGCAGCCACGGGACAGGGAGGGAGACCCAGTACTTC
TRBV19	TRBJ1-6	-	-	CASSTIPSNNSPLHF	TGTGCCAGTAGTACGATCCCTAGTAATAATTCACCCCTCCACTTT
TRBV6-1	TRBJ1-1	-	-	CASSELGRDFEAFF	TGTGCCAGCAGTGAACTGGGACGGGACTTTGAAGCTTTCTTT
TRBV6-5	TRBJ1-3	-	-	CASSQSAGNTIYF	TGTGCCAGCAGTCAATCGGCTGGAAACACCATATATTTT
TRBV6-1	TRBJ2-2	-	-	CASSLDSSTGELFF	TGTGCCAGCAGCCTGGACAGTTCCACCGGGGAGCTGTTTTTT
TRBV12-5	TRBJ2-7	TRBD1	-	CASGLGQGSSYEQYF	TGTGCTAGTGGTTTGGGACAGGGTAGCTCCTACGAGCAGTACTTC
TRBV5-8	TRBJ1-4	TRBD1	-	CASSLGGTVEKLFF	TGTGCCAGCAGCTTGGGAGGGACAGTAGAAAAACTGTTTTTT
TRBV5-1	TRBJ2-5	-	-	CASSLFNGGQETQYF	TGCGCCAGCAGCTTGTTTAATGGCGGGCAAGAGACCCAGTACTTC
TRBV5-6	TRBJ1-2	-	few	CASSITGSVFFGYTF	TGTGCCAGCAGCATTACCGGGTCCGTATTTTTTGGCTACACCTTC
TRBV29-1	TRBJ2-3	-	-	CSVRGRHTDTQYF	TGCAGCGTACGGGGGAGACACACAGATACGCAGTATTTT
TRBV11-2	TRBJ2-1	-	-	CASSLDRLSNEQFF	TGTGCCAGCAGCTTAGACAGATTAAGCAATGAGCAGTTCTTC
TRBV5-6	TRBJ1-5	TRBD1	-	CASSTGTGGNQPQHF	TGTGCCAGCAGCACGGGGACAGGGGGAAATCAGCCCCAGCATTTT
TRBV5-1	TRBJ2-4	TRBD2	-	CASSLALAENIQYF	TGCGCCAGCAGCTTGGCCCTAGCGGAAAACATTCAGTACTTC
TRBV18	TRBJ1-4	-	once	CASSPQELQFNEKLFF	TGTGCCAGCTCACCACAGGAGCTACAGTTTAACGAAAAACTGTTTTTT
TRBV7-6	TRBJ1-4	TRBD1	-	CASSQTGTGPEKLFF	TGTGCCAGCAGCCAAACCGGGACAGGGCCCGAAAAACTGTTTTTT
TRBV9	TRBJ1-2	-	-	CASSDYWNYGYTF	TGTGCCAGCAGCGACTACTGGAACTATGGCTACACCTTC
TRBV7-2	TRBJ2-5	-	-	CASSPSGETQYF	TGTGCCAGCAGCCCTTCCGGAGAGACCCAGTACTTC
TRBV30	TRBJ1-3	-	-	CAWRGARGNTIYF	TGTGCCTGGAGAGGAGCAAGAGGAAACACCATATATTTT
TRBV27	TRBJ1-6	-	-	CATQRGTYNSPLHF	TGTGCCACCCAGAGGGGCACGTATAATTCACCCCTCCACTTT
TRBV7-2	TRBJ2-5	-	-	CASSPGTSQYF	TGTGCCAGCAGCCCCGGGACATCCCAGTACTTC
TRBV2	TRBJ2-5	TRBD2	-	CASSALREWETQYF	TGTGCCAGCAGTGCGTTGCGGGAGTGGGAGACCCAGTACTTC
TRBV5-6	TRBJ2-5	-	-	CASSFRSTGPGLTQYF	TGTGCCAGCAGCTTTAGGTCGACGGGGCCTGGGTTGACCCAGTACTTC